The following is a T cell receptor (beta chain) sequence with its context. PCR involved 60 Vbeta and 13 Jbeta primers. Measured with immunoSEQ multiplex PCR; TCRdb has only the in-frame clones, and not every one. This table holds some 220,000 clones, approximately 90% found once. This sample was included in a study of cytomegalovirus exposure and HLA in healthy donors. CDR1 and CDR2 from the germline V gene are SGHAT and FQNNGV. This CDR3 spans 16 amino acids. V was shortened by 0 bases and J by 0 bases, with 12 bases between the two germline ends. This clonotype was sampled from a woman under 30 in good health and CMV-seronegative. The specimen was PBMCs. The J gene is TRBJ2-7, the V gene TRBV11-2, with D maybe TRBD1 (6 bases). The CDR3 DNA reads TGTGCCAGCAGCTTAGATCAGGTACAGGGCTCCTACGAGCAGTACTTC. As protein: CASSLDQVQGSYEQYF.